The 31 T cell receptor beta chains below come from one sample, sequenced in a study of OX40 agonist ivuxolimab in advanced cancers. Library construction relied on the immunoSEQ multiplex PCR assay. Held by TCRdb, this immuneACCESS table contains in-frame sequences only and omits some clones. Under half of the omission traces to an unresolved V gene where checked; the cause of the rest is unknown. The sample includes about 96,000 clones, with roughly 88% observed a single time. The ten largest make up about 1.5% of the sample. Sequencing used CD4+ or CD8+ T cells sorted from blood, obtained in a trial of the OX40 agonist ivuxolimab. The receptors stem from an adult with an advanced solid tumor such as melanoma, head and neck, liver or kidney cancer.

The chain is built from TRBV9 and TRBJ1-1; D might be TRBD1 (5 bases). The CDR3 contains 13 residues. Germline V gene data show CDR1 as SGDLS and CDR2 as YYNGEE. V lost 0 bases and J 8 bases, leaving 11 bases between the germline ends. The CDR3 protein is CASSVAGGNEAFF. CDR3 DNA sequence: TGTGCCAGCAGCGTAGCGGGGGGAAACGAAGCTTTCTTT.

The chain employs TRBV6-5 and TRBJ2-1; D call uncertain. V was pared by 0 bases and J by 10 bases, with 10 bases between. The CDR3 extends over 13 amino acids. In germline, CDR1 is MNHEY, CDR2 SVGAGI. CDR3 residues: CASSYSRGREQFF. CDR3 sequence (DNA): TGTGCCAGCAGTTACTCGAGAGGCCGGGAGCAGTTCTTC.

The chain joins TRBV6-5 to TRBJ2-7; 12 nucleotides line up with TRBD2. CDR1 is MNHEY, CDR2 SVGAGI, per germline. V dropped 4 bases and J dropped 3; count of bases not matched to a gene: 4. The CDR3 is 15 residues long. The CDR3 DNA reads TGTGCCAGCAGTTTCGCGACTAGCGGGGGCTACGAGCAGTACTTC. Protein product: CASSFATSGGYEQYF.

The chain combines TRBV15 with TRBJ2-5; TRBD2 agrees at 10 bases. V lost 1 base, J lost 2 bases, and 7 bases stayed unmatched. This CDR3 spans 17 amino acids. CDR1 and CDR2 from the germline V gene are LNHNV and YYDKDF (reference sequence). As DNA, the CDR3 is TGTGCCACCAGCAGAGGAAGCGGGAGGGTTTGGCAAGAGACCCAGTACTTC. Translated, it gives CATSRGSGRVWQETQYF.

The chain employs TRBV5-1 and TRBJ2-1; D is perhaps TRBD2 (5 bases). Germline V gene lookup returns CDR1 SGHRS and CDR2 YFSETQ. The CDR3 has 13 amino acids. Trimming stripped 0 bases from V and 6 bases from J, with 7 bases between. The CDR3 protein is CASSLVGGNEQFF. CDR3 coding DNA: TGCGCCAGCAGCTTGGTCGGAGGCAATGAGCAGTTCTTC.

This chain uses TRBV7-2 with TRBJ2-5; no clear D gene. The CDR3 loop spans 12 amino acids. CDR1 is SGHTA and CDR2 is FQGNSA in the germline V gene. V was pared by 2 bases and J by 5 bases, with 6 bases between. The CDR3 protein is CASSLTYETQYF. As DNA, the CDR3 is TGTGCCAGCAGCTTAACCTACGAGACCCAGTACTTC.

The gene calls are TRBV30 and TRBJ2-7, with 7 bases lining up with TRBD2. Per the germline V gene, CDR1 is GTSNPN and CDR2 is SVGIG (reference sequence). This CDR3 has 12 residues. V shed 0 bases, J shed 9 bases, and the junction held 5 bases outside the gene matches. CDR3 loop: CAWSVRGGGQYF. The CDR3 DNA sequence: TGTGCCTGGAGTGTACGTGGGGGGGGGCAGTACTTC.

In DNA, the CDR3 is TGTGCCAGCAGCAACCCGGGGCAGAACACTGAAGCTTTCTTT. Amino acid sequence: CASSNPGQNTEAFF. J is TRBJ1-1 and V is TRBV7-2, with D tentatively TRBD1 (5 bases). This CDR3 has 14 amino acids. Germline CDR1 reads SGHTA; CDR2 reads FQGNSA. V was cut by 5 bases and J by 1 base, with 11 bases left in between.

This CDR3 is CASSPRTSGARDEQFF. The CDR3 DNA sequence: TGTGCCAGCAGCCCACGGACTAGCGGAGCTCGCGATGAGCAGTTCTTC. The V call is TRBV7-3, the J call TRBJ2-1, with TRBD2 matching 10 bases. J lost 8 bases, V lost 5 bases, and 12 bases had no gene match. CDR3 length equals 16 residues. CDR1 is SGHTA, CDR2 FQGTGA, per germline.

This clone occurred once. CDR3: CASGKISGRAYEQYF. As DNA, the CDR3 is TGTGCCAGCGGCAAGATAAGCGGGAGGGCCTACGAGCAGTACTTC. The rearrangement links TRBV11-2 to TRBJ2-7, with TRBD2 matching over 10 bases. V lost 8 bases and J lost 2; bases outside the gene matches: 9. Germline CDR1 reads SGHAT; CDR2 reads FQNNGV. There are 15 residues in the CDR3.

The chain combines TRBV7-8 with TRBJ1-1; D ambiguous. Germline V gene data show CDR1 as SGHVS and CDR2 as FQNEAQ. The V gene lost 5 bases and the J gene lost 3 bases, with 10 bases spanning the gap. The CDR3 length is 13 residues. CDR3 amino acids: CASSPVRHTEAFF. CDR3 coding DNA: TGTGCCAGCAGCCCAGTTCGCCACACTGAAGCTTTCTTT.

The chain carries TRBV5-1 and TRBJ2-7; 7 positions agree with TRBD1. The CDR3 loop spans 15 amino acids. Germline values: CDR1 SGHRS, CDR2 YFSETQ. V shed 4 bases and J 0 bases; nucleotides not matched to a gene: 7. The CDR3 DNA is TGCGCCAGCAGCGGCCGACAGGGTGGCTCCTACGAGCAGTACTTC. This gives the protein CASSGRQGGSYEQYF.

The V gene is TRBV29-1, the J gene TRBJ1-2; 10 bases are a match to TRBD1. The V gene end was trimmed by 7 bases and the J gene end by 11 bases; junction bases not matched to a gene: 7. Germline-derived CDR1 and CDR2 are SQVTM and ANQGSEA. The CDR3 extends over 11 amino acids. This CDR3 is CSEGTGAFYTF. CDR3 nucleotides: TGCAGCGAAGGGACAGGGGCTTTTTACACCTTC.

The chain is built from TRBV7-9 and TRBJ2-7; 11 nucleotides match TRBD1. The V segment lost 2 bases and the J segment 3 bases; nucleotides outside the gene matches: 6. The CDR3 covers 16 residues. Germline V gene sequence: CDR1 SEHNR, CDR2 FQNEAQ (reference sequence). CDR3 sequence: CASSLTGGQGGYEQYF. The CDR3 DNA sequence: TGTGCCAGCAGCTTAACCGGGGGACAGGGGGGCTACGAGCAGTACTTC.

The chain employs TRBV30 and TRBJ2-1; 10 positions agree with TRBD2. Germline CDR1 GTSNPN, CDR2 SVGIG (reference sequence). The V segment lost 2 bases and the J segment 6 bases; nucleotides outside the gene matches: 1. The CDR3 totals 13 residues. As DNA, the CDR3 is TGTGCCTGGAGTAGCGGGAGGGCCAATGAGCAGTTCTTC. Its translation: CAWSSGRANEQFF.

This chain connects TRBV10-3 to TRBJ2-6; D possibly matches TRBD1 or TRBD2 (5 bases each). The ends were cut back, 3 bases at V and 2 bases at J, with 14 bases in the middle. CDR1 and CDR2 (germline): ENHRY, SYGVKD. CDR3 length equals 17 residues. Here the CDR3 DNA reads TGTGCCATCAGTGAACGTCGGGGCGCCCCTGGGGCCAACGTCCTGACTTTC. Encoded protein: CAISERRGAPGANVLTF.

The chain joins TRBV11-3 to TRBJ2-3, with TRBD1 matching 7 bases. V lost 5 bases and J lost 6; bases outside the gene matches: 8. Germline assignment: CDR1 SGHNT and CDR2 YENEEA. CDR3 length: 14 amino acids. This CDR3 reads CASSPRTGTDTQYF. The CDR3, as DNA: TGTGCCAGCAGCCCTCGGACAGGAACGGATACGCAGTATTTT.

This clone has only a few counts. The V call is TRBV2, the J call TRBJ1-1; D remains ambiguous. The CDR3 runs to 14 residues. V lost 2 bases, J lost 2 bases, and 9 bases lay in between. Germline V gene sequence: CDR1 SNHLY, CDR2 FYNNEI. CDR3 nucleotide sequence: TGTGCCAGCAGTGAACGAGCACCAAACACTGAAGCTTTCTTT. This sequence encodes CASSERAPNTEAFF.

The chain links TRBV5-5 to TRBJ2-7; 7 bases are a match to TRBD1. The CDR3 is 15 residues long. Germline V lookup: CDR1 SGHKS, CDR2 YYEKEE (reference sequence). With V trimmed by 2 bases and J by 5 bases, 10 bases remained unmatched. CDR3 nucleotide sequence: TGTGCCAGCAGCTTAATACAGACAGGGTTGCACGAGCAGTACTTC. Translating it yields CASSLIQTGLHEQYF.

CDR3 DNA sequence: TGTGCCAGCGGGGGCTTCGGAGGAGGGCCAAGGGGAAATGAGCAGTTCTTC. This translates into CASGGFGGGPRGNEQFF. J is TRBJ2-1 and V is TRBV21-1. TRBV21-1 is a recognized pseudogene. The CDR3 totals 17 residues.

The chain carries TRBV29-1 and TRBJ2-3; D is perhaps TRBD2 (6 bases). Germline V gene sequence: CDR1 SQVTM, CDR2 ANQGSEA. The CDR3 consists of 12 residues. CDR3 DNA sequence: TGCAGTGCGGAGGGGACCACAGATACGCAGTATTTT. This codes for CSAEGTTDTQYF.

This clone was detected a few times. This chain joins TRBV5-4 and TRBJ1-1; D gene unclear. The CDR3 has 14 residues. CDR1 and CDR2 from the germline V gene are SGHNT and YYREEE (reference sequence). With 4 bases removed from V and 0 bases from J, the gap between germline ends came to 10 bases. The CDR3 region has the DNA TGTGCCAGCAGCCTGACGGGCTTGAACACTGAAGCTTTCTTT. As protein: CASSLTGLNTEAFF. Full variable domain (missing parts from reference TRBV5-4 and TRBJ1-1): ETGVTQSPTHLIKTRGQQVTLRCSSQSGHNTVSWYQQALGQGPQFIFQYYREEENGRGNFPPRFSGLQFPNYSSELNVNALELDDSALYLCASSLTGLNTEAFFGQGTRLTVV.

The chain is built from TRBV5-4 and TRBJ1-2; D is undetermined. The CDR3 has 14 residues. CDR1 and CDR2 from the germline V gene are SGHNT and YYREEE (reference sequence). V was trimmed by 6 bases and J by 0 bases, leaving 12 bases between them. Here the CDR3 reads CASTRGGSNYGYTF. CDR3 coding DNA: TGTGCCAGCACCCGGGGTGGTTCTAACTATGGCTACACCTTC.

V and J are TRBV5-1 and TRBJ2-5; D is tentatively TRBD1 or TRBD2 (5 bases each). The last part of the DNA fits TRBJ2-7 better; the J call may be wrong. The CDR3 loop spans 14 amino acids. Germline assignment: CDR1 SGHRS and CDR2 YFSETQ. The CDR3 spells CASSFGTSSYEQYF. The DNA of the CDR3 is TGCGCCAGCAGCTTTGGGACCAGCTCCTACGAGCAGTACTTC.

The chain uses TRBV7-2 and TRBJ2-5, with a possible D match to TRBD1 (5 bases). Germline CDR1 SGHTA, CDR2 FQGNSA. V lost 1 base, J lost 2 bases, and 17 bases lay in between. The CDR3 has 17 residues. CDR3 in amino acids: CASSLVDTGSEQETQYF. CDR3 coding DNA: TGTGCCAGCAGCTTAGTGGACACAGGATCAGAGCAAGAGACCCAGTACTTC.

This chain uses TRBV27 with TRBJ2-1; 8 nucleotides line up with TRBD1. V shed 6 bases and J 9 bases; nucleotides not matched to a gene: 10. The germline V gene has CDR1 MNHEY and CDR2 SMNVEV (reference sequence). This CDR3 region has 14 residues. CDR3 sequence (DNA): TGTGCCAGCAGCCACGGACAGGGCTTAGGTGAGCAGTTCTTC. Its translation is CASSHGQGLGEQFF.

This chain connects TRBV5-6 to TRBJ2-7, with TRBD2 matching 11 bases. From germline, CDR1 is SGHDT and CDR2 YYEEEE. The CDR3 is 15 residues long. The V and J ends lost 4 bases and 3 bases, in that order; junction bases with no gene match: 6. CDR3 sequence (DNA): TGTGCCAGCAGCCCCACTAGCGGGAGCTTCTACGAGCAGTACTTC. It yields the protein CASSPTSGSFYEQYF.

V gene TRBV6-6 combines with J gene TRBJ1-1; 8 nucleotides line up with TRBD1. V was pared by 6 bases and J by 8 bases, with 11 bases of the junction left unmatched. This CDR3 contains 14 residues. The V gene's germline CDR1 is MNHNY and CDR2 SVGAGI (reference sequence). The CDR3 DNA sequence: TGTGCCAGCAGAAAACTCCAGGGGGCTGGAGAAGCTTTCTTT. It codes for CASRKLQGAGEAFF.

This chain uses TRBV7-2 with TRBJ1-5, with D possibly matching TRBD1 (5 bases). CDR1 is SGHTA, CDR2 FQGNSA, per germline. This CDR3 has 13 residues. V lost 5 bases and J lost 9, with 14 bases in between. Here the CDR3 reads CASSQDGGWPQHF. For the CDR3, the DNA is TGTGCCAGCAGCCAAGATGGGGGTTGGCCCCAGCATTTT.

V is TRBV30 and J is TRBJ1-4; 12 bases map to TRBD1. The CDR3 consists of 14 residues. The V and J ends lost 7 bases and 7 bases, in that order; junction bases with no gene match: 7. Germline values: CDR1 GTSNPN, CDR2 SVGIG (reference sequence). The CDR3 DNA reads as TGTGCCTCCGATCCGGGACAGGGGGCTGAAAAACTGTTTTTT. Protein product: CASDPGQGAEKLFF.

J is TRBJ1-2 and V is TRBV7-2; D is undetermined. The V end was cut by 2 bases, the J end by 0 bases, with 16 bases between. CDR1 and CDR2 (germline): SGHTA, FQGNSA. This CDR3 contains 17 residues. This CDR3 is CASSLMAGTLANYGYTF. In nucleotides, the CDR3 is TGTGCCAGCAGCTTAATGGCAGGCACCTTAGCTAACTATGGCTACACCTTC.